The sample holds one count of the clone carrying this TCR beta chain. This clone may be a read error of a much larger clone one base away. This specimen includes other DNA sequences encoding the same CDR3. The sample comes from a study of shared clonotypes between healthy human individuals. Germline V gives CDR1 LGHNA, CDR2 YSLEER. The CDR3 has 15 residues. V lost 0 bases and J 0 bases, leaving 6 bases between the germline ends. Each replicate PCR on the sorted subsets used 200 to 250 ng DNA (around 30,000 T cell genomes). Sequencing used immunoSEQ multiplex PCR; TCRdb keeps in-frame clones, though not all of them. The profile shows approximately 92,000 clones, over 60% of them singletons.

Specimen: memory CD8+ T cells sorted from blood. Stated subset: CD45RO+ cells pooled with CCR7-negative TemRA cells. The rearrangement links TRBV4-3 to TRBJ1-5; D gene uncertain. This receptor was obtained from a man younger than 40 in good health. The CDR3, as DNA: TGCGCCAGCAGCCAAGATCAAGGTAGCAATCAGCCCCAGCATTTT. This translates into CASSQDQGSNQPQHF.